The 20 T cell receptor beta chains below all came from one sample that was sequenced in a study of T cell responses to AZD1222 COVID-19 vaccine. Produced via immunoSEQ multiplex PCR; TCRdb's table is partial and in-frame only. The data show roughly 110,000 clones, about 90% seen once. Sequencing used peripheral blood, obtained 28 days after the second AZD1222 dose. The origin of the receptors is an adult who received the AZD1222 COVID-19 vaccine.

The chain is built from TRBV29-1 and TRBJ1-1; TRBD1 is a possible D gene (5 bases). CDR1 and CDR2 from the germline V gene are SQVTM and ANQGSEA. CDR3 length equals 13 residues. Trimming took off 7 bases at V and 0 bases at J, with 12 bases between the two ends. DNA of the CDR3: TGCAGCGCCTCGCAGGGCATGAACACTGAAGCTTTCTTT. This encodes CSASQGMNTEAFF.

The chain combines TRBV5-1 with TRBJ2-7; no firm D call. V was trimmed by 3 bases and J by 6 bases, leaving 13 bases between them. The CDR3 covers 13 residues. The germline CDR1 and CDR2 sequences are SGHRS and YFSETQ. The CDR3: CASSSRSGGEQYF. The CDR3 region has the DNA TGCGCCAGCAGCTCCCGATCGGGTGGCGAGCAGTACTTC.

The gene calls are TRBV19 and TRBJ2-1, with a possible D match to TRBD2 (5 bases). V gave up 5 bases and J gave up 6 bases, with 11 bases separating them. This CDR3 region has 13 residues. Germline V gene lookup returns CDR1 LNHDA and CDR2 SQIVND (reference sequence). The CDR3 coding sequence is TGTGCCAGTAGTGCCACTAGGGCCAATGAGCAGTTCTTC. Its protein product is CASSATRANEQFF.

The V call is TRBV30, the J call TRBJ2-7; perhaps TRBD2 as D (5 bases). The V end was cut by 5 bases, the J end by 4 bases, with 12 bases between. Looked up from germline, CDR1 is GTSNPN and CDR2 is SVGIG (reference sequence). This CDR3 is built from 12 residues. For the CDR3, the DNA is TGTGCCTGGGACCGGGGTTCATACGAGCAGTACTTC. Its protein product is CAWDRGSYEQYF.

This CDR3 reads CASSTRQNGETQYF. CDR3 nucleotide sequence: TGTGCCAGCAGCACGAGACAAAATGGGGAGACCCAGTACTTC. This sequence joins TRBV6-5 and TRBJ2-5; no definite D call. From germline, CDR1 is MNHEY and CDR2 SVGAGI. The V and J ends lost 6 bases and 5 bases respectively, with 16 bases between them. The CDR3 has 14 residues.

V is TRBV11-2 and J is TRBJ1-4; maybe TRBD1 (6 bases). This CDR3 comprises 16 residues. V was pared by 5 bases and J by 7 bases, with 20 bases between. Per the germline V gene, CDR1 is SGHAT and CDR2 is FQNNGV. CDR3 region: CASSVATGWLAEKLFF. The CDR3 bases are TGTGCCAGCAGCGTCGCAACAGGGTGGTTGGCTGAAAAACTGTTTTTT.

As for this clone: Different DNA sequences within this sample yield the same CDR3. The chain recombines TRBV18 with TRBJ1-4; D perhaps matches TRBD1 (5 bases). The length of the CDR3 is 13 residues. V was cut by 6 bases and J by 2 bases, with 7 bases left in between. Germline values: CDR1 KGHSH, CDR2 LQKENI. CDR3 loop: CASSDTTNEKLFF. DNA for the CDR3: TGTGCCAGCTCGGACACTACTAATGAAAAACTGTTTTTT. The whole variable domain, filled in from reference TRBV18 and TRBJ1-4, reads NAGVMQNPRHLVRRRGQEARLRCSPMKGHSHVYWYRQLPEEGLKFMVYLQKENIIDESGMPKERFSAEFPKEGPSILRIQQVVRGDSAAYFCASSDTTNEKLFFGSGTQLSVL.

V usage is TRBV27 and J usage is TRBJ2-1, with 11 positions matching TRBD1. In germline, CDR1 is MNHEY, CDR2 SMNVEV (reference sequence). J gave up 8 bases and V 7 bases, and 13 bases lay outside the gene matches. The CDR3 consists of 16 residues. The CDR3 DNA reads TGTGCCAGCACCCAAGGGGGGACAGGGGGGGACGATGAGCAGTTCTTC. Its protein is CASTQGGTGGDDEQFF.

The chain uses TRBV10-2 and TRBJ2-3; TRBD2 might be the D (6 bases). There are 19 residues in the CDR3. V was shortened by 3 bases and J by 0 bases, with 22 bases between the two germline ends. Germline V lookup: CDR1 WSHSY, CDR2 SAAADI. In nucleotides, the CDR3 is TGCGCCAGCAGTGATCCCCAGGACTGGGCGGGGATTAGCACAGATACGCAGTATTTT. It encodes CASSDPQDWAGISTDTQYF.

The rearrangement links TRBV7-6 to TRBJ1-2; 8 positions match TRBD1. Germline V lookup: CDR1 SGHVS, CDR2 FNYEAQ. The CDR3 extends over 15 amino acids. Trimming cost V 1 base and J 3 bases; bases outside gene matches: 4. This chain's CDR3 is CASSLDGGQDYGYTF. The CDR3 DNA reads TGTGCCAGCAGCTTAGACGGGGGACAGGACTATGGCTACACCTTC. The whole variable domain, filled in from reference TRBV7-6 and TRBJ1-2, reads GAGVSQSPRYKVTKRGQDVALRCDPISGHVSLYWYRQALGQGPEFLTYFNYEAQQDKSGLPNDRFSAERPEGSISTLTIQRTEQRDSAMYRCASSLDGGQDYGYTFGSGTRLTVV.

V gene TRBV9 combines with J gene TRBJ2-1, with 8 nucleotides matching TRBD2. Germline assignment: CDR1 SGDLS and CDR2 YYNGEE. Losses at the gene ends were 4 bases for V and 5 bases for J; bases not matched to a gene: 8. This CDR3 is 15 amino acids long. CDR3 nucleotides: TGTGCCAGCAGCCAGGAAGCGGGGGCCAACAATGAGCAGTTCTTC. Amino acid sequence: CASSQEAGANNEQFF. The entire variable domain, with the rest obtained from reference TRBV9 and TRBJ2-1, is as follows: DSGVTQTPKHLITATGQRVTLRCSPRSGDLSVYWYQQSLDQGLQFLIQYYNGEERAKGNILERFSAQQFPDLHSELNLSSLELGDSALYFCASSQEAGANNEQFFGPGTRLTVL.

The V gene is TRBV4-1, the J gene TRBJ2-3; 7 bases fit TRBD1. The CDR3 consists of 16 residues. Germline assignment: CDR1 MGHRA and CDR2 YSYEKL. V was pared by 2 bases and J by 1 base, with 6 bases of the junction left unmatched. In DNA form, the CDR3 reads TGCGCCAGCAGCCAAAATTGGGGGACAGGCACAGATACGCAGTATTTT. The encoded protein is CASSQNWGTGTDTQYF.

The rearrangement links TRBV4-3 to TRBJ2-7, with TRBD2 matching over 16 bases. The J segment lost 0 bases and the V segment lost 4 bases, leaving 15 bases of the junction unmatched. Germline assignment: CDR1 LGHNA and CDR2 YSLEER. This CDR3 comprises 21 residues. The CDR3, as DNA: TGCGCCAGCAGCCCGACCTTAGGGACTAGCGGGGGGGCATGGAGCTCCTACGAGCAGTACTTC. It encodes CASSPTLGTSGGAWSSYEQYF.

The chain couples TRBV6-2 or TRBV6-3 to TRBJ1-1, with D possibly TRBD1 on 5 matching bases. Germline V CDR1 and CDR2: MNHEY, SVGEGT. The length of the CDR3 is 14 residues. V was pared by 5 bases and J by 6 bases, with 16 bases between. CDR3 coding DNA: TGTGCCAGCAGTGTCGGGGGGAGAAGGGCTGAAGCTTTCTTT. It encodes CASSVGGRRAEAFF.

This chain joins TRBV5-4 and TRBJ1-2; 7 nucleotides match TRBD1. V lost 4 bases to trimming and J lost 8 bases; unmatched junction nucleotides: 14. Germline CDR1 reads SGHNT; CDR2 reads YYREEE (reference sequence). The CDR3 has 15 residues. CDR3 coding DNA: TGTGCCAGCAGCCAAATCTACGGACAGGAGGGAGGCTACACCTTC. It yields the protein CASSQIYGQEGGYTF.

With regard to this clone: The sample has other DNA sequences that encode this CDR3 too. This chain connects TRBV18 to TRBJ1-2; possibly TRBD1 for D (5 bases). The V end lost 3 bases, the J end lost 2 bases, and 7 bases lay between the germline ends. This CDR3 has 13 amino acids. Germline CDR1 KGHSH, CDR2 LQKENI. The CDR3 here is CASSPGGNYGYTF. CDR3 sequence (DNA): TGTGCCAGCTCACCGGGGGGGAACTATGGCTACACCTTC.

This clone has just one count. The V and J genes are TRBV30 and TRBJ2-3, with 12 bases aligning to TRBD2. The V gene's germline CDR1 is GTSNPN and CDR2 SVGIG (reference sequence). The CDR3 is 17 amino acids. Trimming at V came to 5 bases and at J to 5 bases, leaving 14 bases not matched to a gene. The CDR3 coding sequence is TGTGCCTGGTTTAGACTAGCGGGGGCCGCCGGGGGAGATACGCAGTATTTT. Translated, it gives CAWFRLAGAAGGDTQYF.

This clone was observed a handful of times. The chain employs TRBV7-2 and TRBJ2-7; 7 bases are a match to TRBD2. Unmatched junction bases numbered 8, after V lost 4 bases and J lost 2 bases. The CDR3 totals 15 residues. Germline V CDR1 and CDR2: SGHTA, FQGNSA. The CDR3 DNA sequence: TGTGCCAGCAGCTATTCCACCGGGACTACCTACGAGCAGTACTTC. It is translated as CASSYSTGTTYEQYF.

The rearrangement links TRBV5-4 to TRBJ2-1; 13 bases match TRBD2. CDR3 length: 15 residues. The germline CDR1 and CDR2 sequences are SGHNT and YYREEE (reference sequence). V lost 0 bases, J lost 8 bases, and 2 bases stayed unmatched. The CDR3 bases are TGTGCCAGCAGCTTGGGGACTAGCGGGGGCTATGAGCAGTTCTTC. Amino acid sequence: CASSLGTSGGYEQFF.

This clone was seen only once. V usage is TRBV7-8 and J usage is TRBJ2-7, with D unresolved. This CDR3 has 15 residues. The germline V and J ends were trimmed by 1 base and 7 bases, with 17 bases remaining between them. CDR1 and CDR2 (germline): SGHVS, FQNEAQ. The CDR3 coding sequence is TGTGCCAGCAGCTTAGGAGACCATGTGTCCGAGGAGCAGTACTTC. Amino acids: CASSLGDHVSEEQYF.